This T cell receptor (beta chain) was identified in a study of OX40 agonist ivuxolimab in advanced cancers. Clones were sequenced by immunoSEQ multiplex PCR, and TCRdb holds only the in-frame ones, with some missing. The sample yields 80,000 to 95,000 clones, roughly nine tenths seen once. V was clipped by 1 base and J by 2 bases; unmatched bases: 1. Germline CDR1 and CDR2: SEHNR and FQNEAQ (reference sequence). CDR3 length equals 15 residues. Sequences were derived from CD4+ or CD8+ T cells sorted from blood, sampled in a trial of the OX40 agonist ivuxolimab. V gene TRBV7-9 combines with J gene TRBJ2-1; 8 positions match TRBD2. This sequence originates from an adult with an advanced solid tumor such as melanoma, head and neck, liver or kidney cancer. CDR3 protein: CASSLGAGAYNEQFF. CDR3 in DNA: TGTGCCAGCAGCTTAGGAGCGGGAGCCTACAATGAGCAGTTCTTC.